This is a list of T cell receptor beta chains from one sample in a study of blood T cell repertoires in COVID-19. Using immunoSEQ multiplex PCR, the repertoire was profiled, and TCRdb retains in-frame clones only, with some absent. This table has approximately 120,000 clones, about 85% appearing once. Material for sequencing was peripheral blood. The origin of the receptors is a man aged 80 or over with active or convalescent COVID-19. The CDR3 runs from the conserved cysteine through the conserved F or W. Each record gives: D gene, J gene, V gene, clone size, CDR3 protein, CDR3 DNA. A D gene is named only where the DNA matches it firmly. Size is stated for part of the rows, as once, few or many counts, or as a class when the clone is expanded.

D gene: NA; J gene: TRBJ2-5; V gene: TRBV27; clone size: few; CDR3 protein: CASSSQGRETQYF; CDR3 DNA: TGTGCCAGCAGTTCTCAGGGGAGAGAGACCCAGTACTTC
D gene: TRBD1; J gene: TRBJ1-2; V gene: TRBV19; clone size: NA; CDR3 protein: CATLSHRGQGYTF; CDR3 DNA: TGTGCCACCCTATCTCACAGGGGGCAAGGCTACACCTTC
D gene: TRBD1; J gene: TRBJ1-3; V gene: TRBV6-6; clone size: NA; CDR3 protein: CASSLRQGSGNTIYF; CDR3 DNA: TGTGCCAGCAGTTTGCGACAGGGCTCTGGAAACACCATATATTTT
D gene: NA; J gene: TRBJ1-4; V gene: TRBV5-1; clone size: NA; CDR3 protein: CASSLQGGTTNEKLFF; CDR3 DNA: TGCGCCAGCAGCTTGCAGGGTGGTACAACTAATGAAAAACTGTTTTTT
D gene: NA; J gene: TRBJ1-1; V gene: TRBV9; clone size: NA; CDR3 protein: CASSVDPGQTEAFF; CDR3 DNA: TGTGCCAGCAGCGTAGATCCAGGGCAGACTGAAGCTTTCTTT
D gene: TRBD2; J gene: TRBJ2-7; V gene: TRBV7-2; clone size: NA; CDR3 protein: CASSWGGRTSGSYEQYF; CDR3 DNA: TGTGCCAGCAGCTGGGGAGGCCGGACTAGCGGGAGTTACGAGCAGTACTTC
D gene: TRBD2; J gene: TRBJ2-2; V gene: TRBV2; clone size: once; CDR3 protein: CASRRNSGGNTGELFF; CDR3 DNA: TGTGCCAGCCGCAGGAATAGCGGGGGGAACACCGGGGAGCTGTTTTTT
D gene: TRBD1; J gene: TRBJ2-7; V gene: TRBV6-5; clone size: NA; CDR3 protein: CATLRQGTYEQYF; CDR3 DNA: TGTGCCACCCTTCGACAGGGAACCTACGAGCAGTACTTC
D gene: TRBD2; J gene: TRBJ2-3; V gene: TRBV4-2; clone size: NA; CDR3 protein: CASSQTLGTSGSLDTQYF; CDR3 DNA: TGTGCCAGCAGCCAAACACTCGGGACTAGCGGGAGTCTGGATACGCAGTATTTT
D gene: NA; J gene: TRBJ2-7; V gene: TRBV7-8; clone size: NA; CDR3 protein: CASSFEIYEQYF; CDR3 DNA: TGTGCCAGCAGCTTTGAGATCTACGAGCAGTACTTC
D gene: TRBD1; J gene: TRBJ1-5; V gene: TRBV19; clone size: NA; CDR3 protein: CASNPGTDSNQPQHF; CDR3 DNA: TGTGCCAGTAACCCCGGGACAGATAGCAATCAGCCCCAGCATTTT
D gene: TRBD1; J gene: TRBJ1-4; V gene: TRBV13; clone size: few; CDR3 protein: CASRGRGYTNEKLFF; CDR3 DNA: TGTGCCAGCAGGGGCAGGGGGTATACTAATGAAAAACTGTTTTTT
D gene: NA; J gene: TRBJ1-3; V gene: TRBV7-9; clone size: NA; CDR3 protein: CATQGWQGSSGNTIYF; CDR3 DNA: TGTGCCACCCAGGGATGGCAGGGGAGCTCTGGAAACACCATATATTTT
D gene: NA; J gene: TRBJ2-1; V gene: TRBV6-5; clone size: NA; CDR3 protein: CASRSLGVDEQFF; CDR3 DNA: TGTGCCAGCAGAAGCCTTGGAGTGGATGAGCAGTTCTTC
D gene: NA; J gene: TRBJ2-6; V gene: TRBV25-1; clone size: NA; CDR3 protein: CASSAQGFGANVLTF; CDR3 DNA: TGTGCCAGCAGTGCCCAGGGTTTTGGGGCCAACGTCCTGACTTTC
D gene: NA; J gene: TRBJ2-5; V gene: TRBV7-9; clone size: NA; CDR3 protein: CASSSRTQGETQYF; CDR3 DNA: TGTGCCAGCAGCTCCCGGACCCAGGGGGAGACCCAGTACTTC
D gene: NA; J gene: TRBJ1-4; V gene: TRBV2; clone size: few; CDR3 protein: CASRWSATNEKLFF; CDR3 DNA: TGTGCCAGCAGGTGGAGCGCAACTAATGAAAAACTGTTTTTT
D gene: NA; J gene: TRBJ2-3; V gene: TRBV5-4; clone size: NA; CDR3 protein: CASSLRGGSTDTQYF; CDR3 DNA: TGTGCCAGCAGCTTGAGGGGGGGGAGCACAGATACGCAGTATTTT
D gene: TRBD1; J gene: TRBJ1-6; V gene: TRBV24-1; clone size: NA; CDR3 protein: CATSDQGANSPLHF; CDR3 DNA: TGTGCCACCAGTGATCAGGGGGCCAATTCACCCCTCCACTTT
D gene: TRBD2; J gene: TRBJ2-2; V gene: TRBV9; clone size: NA; CDR3 protein: CASSPPSGRVNTGELFF; CDR3 DNA: TGTGCCAGCAGCCCTCCTAGCGGGAGGGTAAACACCGGGGAGCTGTTTTTT
D gene: NA; J gene: TRBJ2-4; V gene: TRBV28; clone size: NA; CDR3 protein: CASSLRGIAKNIQYF; CDR3 DNA: TGTGCCAGCAGTTTGAGGGGGATAGCCAAAAACATTCAGTACTTC
D gene: NA; J gene: TRBJ2-1; V gene: TRBV29-1; clone size: NA; CDR3 protein: CSVFDSVNEQFF; CDR3 DNA: TGCAGCGTCTTCGATAGCGTCAATGAGCAGTTCTTC
D gene: TRBD2; J gene: TRBJ2-7; V gene: TRBV19; clone size: once; CDR3 protein: CASSIQGGSSYEQYF; CDR3 DNA: TGTGCCAGTAGTATTCAGGGCGGGAGCTCCTACGAGCAGTACTTC
D gene: TRBD1; J gene: TRBJ2-7; V gene: TRBV6-2/TRBV6-3; clone size: NA; CDR3 protein: CASSIPRTGVSNEQYF; CDR3 DNA: TGTGCCAGCAGCATACCACGCACAGGGGTCAGCAACGAGCAGTACTTC
D gene: NA; J gene: TRBJ2-2; V gene: TRBV24-1; clone size: NA; CDR3 protein: CATSRGANTGELFF; CDR3 DNA: TGTGCCACCAGCAGGGGAGCGAACACCGGGGAGCTGTTTTTT
D gene: TRBD2; J gene: TRBJ2-5; V gene: TRBV7-6; clone size: few; CDR3 protein: CASSLTGGVETQYF; CDR3 DNA: TGTGCCAGCAGCTTGACGGGAGGAGTGGAGACCCAGTACTTC
D gene: TRBD2; J gene: TRBJ2-3; V gene: TRBV5-1; clone size: NA; CDR3 protein: CASSSPAGGVTDTQYF; CDR3 DNA: TGCGCCAGCAGCTCCCCTGCGGGGGGGGTCACAGATACGCAGTATTTT
D gene: NA; J gene: TRBJ1-1; V gene: TRBV6-5; clone size: NA; CDR3 protein: CASSYLGGLGAFF; CDR3 DNA: TGTGCCAGCAGTTACCTCGGCGGTCTTGGGGCTTTCTTT
D gene: NA; J gene: TRBJ2-4; V gene: TRBV7-2; clone size: NA; CDR3 protein: CASSLVGAKGGIQYF; CDR3 DNA: TGTGCCAGCAGCTTAGTCGGCGCCAAAGGGGGCATTCAGTACTTC
D gene: NA; J gene: TRBJ2-7; V gene: TRBV6-1; clone size: NA; CDR3 protein: CASSELVRGEQYF; CDR3 DNA: TGTGCCAGCAGTGAACTGGTTCGGGGCGAGCAGTACTTC
D gene: TRBD2; J gene: TRBJ2-7; V gene: TRBV5-1; clone size: NA; CDR3 protein: CASSLGGSGRVNEQYF; CDR3 DNA: TGCGCCAGCAGCTTGGGGGGTAGCGGGAGGGTGAACGAGCAGTACTTC
D gene: NA; J gene: TRBJ1-5; V gene: TRBV5-6; clone size: NA; CDR3 protein: CASSPSDGAGGQHF; CDR3 DNA: TGTGCCAGCAGCCCCAGCGACGGGGCCGGGGGCCAGCATTTT
D gene: NA; J gene: TRBJ1-1; V gene: TRBV6-4; clone size: NA; CDR3 protein: CASAPQTNTEAFF; CDR3 DNA: TGTGCCAGCGCCCCACAAACGAACACTGAAGCTTTCTTT
D gene: NA; J gene: TRBJ2-5; V gene: TRBV5-4; clone size: NA; CDR3 protein: CASSPRGRETQYF; CDR3 DNA: TGTGCCAGCAGCCCCCGGGGGAGAGAGACCCAGTACTTC
D gene: NA; J gene: TRBJ2-6; V gene: TRBV30; clone size: NA; CDR3 protein: CAWTWSSGANVLTF; CDR3 DNA: TGTGCCTGGACGTGGAGCTCTGGGGCCAACGTCCTGACTTTC
D gene: NA; J gene: TRBJ2-2; V gene: TRBV7-3; clone size: NA; CDR3 protein: CASSLTATGLNTGELFF; CDR3 DNA: TGTGCCAGCAGCTTAACGGCGACAGGATTGAACACCGGGGAGCTGTTTTTT
D gene: NA; J gene: TRBJ2-2; V gene: TRBV30; clone size: once; CDR3 protein: CAWTIRRPGTGELFF; CDR3 DNA: TGTGCCTGGACCATAAGACGTCCGGGCACCGGGGAGCTGTTTTTT
D gene: TRBD1; J gene: TRBJ2-7; V gene: TRBV5-4; clone size: NA; CDR3 protein: CASSPDRDHEQYF; CDR3 DNA: TGTGCCAGCAGCCCGGACAGGGACCACGAGCAGTACTTC
D gene: TRBD1; J gene: TRBJ1-5; V gene: TRBV3-1/TRBV3-2; clone size: once; CDR3 protein: CASSLGQGINQPQHF; CDR3 DNA: TGTGCCAGCAGTCTAGGACAGGGGATCAATCAGCCCCAGCATTTT
D gene: NA; J gene: TRBJ1-2; V gene: TRBV12-3/TRBV12-4; clone size: NA; CDR3 protein: CASGGFYGYTF; CDR3 DNA: TGTGCCAGCGGGGGGTTCTATGGCTACACCTTC
D gene: NA; J gene: TRBJ2-7; V gene: TRBV6-5; clone size: NA; CDR3 protein: CATQAGRSYEQYF; CDR3 DNA: TGTGCCACCCAGGCAGGGCGCTCCTACGAGCAGTACTTC
D gene: NA; J gene: TRBJ2-7; V gene: TRBV6-4; clone size: NA; CDR3 protein: CASSDGAPNTPYEQYF; CDR3 DNA: TGTGCCAGCAGTGACGGGGCGCCTAATACTCCCTACGAGCAGTACTTC
D gene: TRBD1; J gene: TRBJ1-2; V gene: TRBV25-1; clone size: NA; CDR3 protein: CASSRRTGGSGGYTF; CDR3 DNA: TGTGCCAGCAGTCGAAGGACAGGGGGCTCTGGTGGCTACACCTTC
D gene: TRBD1; J gene: TRBJ2-7; V gene: TRBV28; clone size: NA; CDR3 protein: CASSLRDRGRIVYF; CDR3 DNA: TGTGCCAGCAGCTTGAGGGACAGGGGGCGCATCGTCTACTTC
D gene: TRBD1; J gene: TRBJ1-4; V gene: TRBV19; clone size: NA; CDR3 protein: CASSIGIRTGGPNEKLFF; CDR3 DNA: TGTGCCAGTAGTATAGGGATTCGGACAGGAGGCCCGAATGAAAAACTGTTTTTT